This T cell receptor (beta chain) was observed in a study of cytomegalovirus exposure and HLA in healthy donors. This clone was recorded once. 60 Vbeta and 13 Jbeta primers were used in PCR. In the original analysis: About 9.9 million shared chains were among roughly 81 million unique TCR beta chains counted in a later analysis. Profiling relied on immunoSEQ multiplex PCR, and the TCRdb table lists in-frame clones only, not all of them. V and J calls and clone size follow that table, whereas D and trimming were derived from the DNA. Here the sample spans 95,000 to 130,000 clones, around 75% being singletons. This CDR3 is 14 amino acids long. Germline CDR1 is SGHTA and CDR2 is FQGNSA. The V end lost 5 bases, the J end lost 2 bases, and 11 bases lay between the germline ends.

The source material was PBMCs. The J gene is TRBJ2-3, the V gene TRBV7-2; tentative D call: TRBD2 (5 bases). This TCR came from a woman aged 18-29 years in good health and CMV-seronegative. The CDR3 here is CASSPGFDTDTQYF. Here the CDR3 DNA reads TGTGCCAGCAGCCCGGGGTTCGACACAGATACGCAGTATTTT.